The 16 T cell receptor beta chains presented below share a single source sample, sequenced in a study of blood T cell repertoires in COVID-19. Some clones are missing from TCRdb's copy, which holds only in-frame ones; the method was immunoSEQ multiplex PCR. The table includes more than 110,000 clones, over 80% detected once. Sequencing input: peripheral blood. The receptor set was obtained from a woman aged 80 or over with acute or convalescent COVID-19.

The chain joins TRBV9 to TRBJ1-1; D perhaps matches TRBD1 (5 bases). Germline V gives CDR1 SGDLS, CDR2 YYNGEE. The CDR3 totals 13 residues. The V gene lost 1 base and the J gene lost 6 bases, with 10 bases spanning the gap. The CDR3 bases are TGTGCCAGCAGCGTATGGGGGGTCTCTGAAGCTTTCTTT. Its translation is CASSVWGVSEAFF.

This chain links TRBV30 with TRBJ1-1; D uncertain. Germline assignment: CDR1 GTSNPN and CDR2 SVGIG (reference sequence). This CDR3 is built from 13 residues. The ends were cut back, 2 bases at V and 1 base at J, with 8 bases in the middle. CDR3 DNA sequence: TGTGCCTGGAGTCGGGCGGGGAACACTGAAGCTTTCTTT. Protein: CAWSRAGNTEAFF.

The chain is built from TRBV2 and TRBJ2-7; possibly TRBD2 for D (5 bases). CDR3 size: 13 residues. Germline V gene sequence: CDR1 SNHLY, CDR2 FYNNEI. V was trimmed by 5 bases and J by 3 bases, leaving 11 bases between them. In DNA form, the CDR3 reads TGTGCCAGCAGTAATGCGGGCCGCTACGAGCAGTACTTC. It specifies CASSNAGRYEQYF.

The rearrangement uses TRBV18 and TRBJ2-1; TRBD2 matches 8 bases. This CDR3 comprises 15 residues. The trim removed 3 bases at V and 2 bases at J, leaving 3 bases unmatched. Germline CDR1 reads KGHSH; CDR2 reads LQKENI. The CDR3 DNA follows: TGTGCCAGCTCACCTGAACTAGCGGCCTACAATGAGCAGTTCTTC. This encodes CASSPELAAYNEQFF.

The gene calls are TRBV7-9 and TRBJ1-4, with TRBD1 identical over 7 bases. The CDR3 is made up of 14 amino acids. V gave up 4 bases and J gave up 8 bases; unmatched junction bases: 7. The germline V gene encodes CDR1 SEHNR and CDR2 FQNEAQ (reference sequence). In DNA form, the CDR3 reads TGTGCCAGCAGCTCCCGGGACAGAGGGGAAAAACTGTTTTTT. It is translated as CASSSRDRGEKLFF.

The rearrangement links TRBV18 to TRBJ1-3; TRBD1 is a possible D gene (5 bases). The CDR3 extends over 13 amino acids. Germline V CDR1 and CDR2: KGHSH, LQKENI. With 3 bases removed from V and 7 bases from J, the gap between germline ends came to 10 bases. The CDR3 coding sequence is TGTGCCAGCTCACCCGACAGAGGCAACACCATATATTTT. It encodes CASSPDRGNTIYF. Together with reference TRBV18 and TRBJ1-3, the CDR3 gives the full variable domain: NAGVMQNPRHLVRRRGQEARLRCSPMKGHSHVYWYRQLPEEGLKFMVYLQKENIIDESGMPKERFSAEFPKEGPSILRIQQVVRGDSAAYFCASSPDRGNTIYFGEGSWLTVV.

The J gene is TRBJ2-7, the V gene TRBV18; 7 nucleotides agree with TRBD1. The CDR3 consists of 15 residues. V shed 3 bases and J 2 bases; nucleotides not matched to a gene: 7. From germline, CDR1 is KGHSH and CDR2 LQKENI. The CDR3 coding sequence is TGTGCCAGCTCACCGGGACAGTCTAAAACCTACGAGCAGTACTTC. Amino acid sequence: CASSPGQSKTYEQYF.

CDR3 DNA sequence: TGTGCCAGCAGCTTAGAAAGCTCCCAAGAGACCCAGTACTTC. Protein: CASSLESSQETQYF. V is TRBV7-9 and J is TRBJ2-5; D gene ambiguous. Per the germline V gene, CDR1 is SEHNR and CDR2 is FQNEAQ (reference sequence). The CDR3 runs to 14 residues. Between the trimmed V and J ends, which lost 1 base and 1 base, there was a span of 7 bases.

The chain links TRBV9 to TRBJ2-5; 10 bases fit TRBD2. Germline V gives CDR1 SGDLS, CDR2 YYNGEE. Trimming removed 1 base from V and 0 bases from J; junction bases left unmatched: 3. The length of the CDR3 is 16 residues. The CDR3 region has the DNA TGTGCCAGCAGCGTACGAGCGGGGGGGTACCAAGAGACCCAGTACTTC. Residues: CASSVRAGGYQETQYF.

This chain joins TRBV4-3 and TRBJ1-2; no clear D. The V end was cut by 0 bases, the J end by 2 bases, with 7 bases between. CDR1 LGHNA and CDR2 YSLEER come from the germline V gene. The CDR3 length is 14 residues. CDR3 protein: CASSQDPGNYGYTF. The CDR3, as DNA: TGCGCCAGCAGCCAAGATCCCGGGAACTATGGCTACACCTTC.

This chain joins TRBV27 and TRBJ1-6, with a tentative D call TRBD1 (5 bases). V was clipped by 1 base and J by 3 bases, with 10 bases between them. Germline lookup yields CDR1 MNHEY and CDR2 SMNVEV (reference sequence). The CDR3 is 16 residues long. CDR3 protein: CASSLWGEDYNSPLHF. In DNA form, the CDR3 reads TGTGCCAGCAGTTTATGGGGGGAAGACTATAATTCACCCCTCCACTTT.

The rearrangement uses TRBV10-2 and TRBJ1-3; tentative D call: TRBD1 (6 bases). Trimming took off 6 bases at V and 2 bases at J, with 14 bases between the two ends. The CDR3 has 15 residues. CDR1 is WSHSY, CDR2 SAAADI, per germline. The CDR3 sequence: CASSRQDSPGNTIYF. The CDR3 DNA sequence: TGCGCCAGCAGCAGACAGGACAGTCCTGGAAACACCATATATTTT.

This chain joins TRBV20-1 and TRBJ1-1; no reliable D call. The length of the CDR3 is 12 residues. The V end lost 3 bases, the J end lost 2 bases, and 7 bases lay between the germline ends. The V gene's germline CDR1 is DFQATT and CDR2 SNEGSKA (reference sequence). The CDR3 loop is CSASARNTEAFF. CDR3 DNA sequence: TGCAGTGCTAGTGCCAGAAACACTGAAGCTTTCTTT.

This rearrangement joins TRBV7-9 to TRBJ2-7; 8 bases align to TRBD1. Per the germline V gene, CDR1 is SEHNR and CDR2 is FQNEAQ (reference sequence). Trimming took 5 bases from V and 0 from J; bases not matched to a gene: 6. The CDR3 covers 15 residues. Written as DNA, the CDR3 is TGTGCCAGCAGCCCAGGACAGGGAATCTCCTACGAGCAGTACTTC. The encoded protein is CASSPGQGISYEQYF.

This clone was seen more than once but under ten times. The chain couples TRBV7-3 to TRBJ1-1; D call uncertain. V was shortened by 4 bases and J by 1 base, with 7 bases between the two germline ends. CDR3 size: 13 residues. Germline loops: CDR1 SGHTA, CDR2 FQGTGA. CDR3 coding DNA: TGTGCCAGCAGCTCCGAGAGGAACACTGAAGCTTTCTTT. Its protein is CASSSERNTEAFF.

This rearrangement joins TRBV4-1 to TRBJ1-5; D is unclear. The V and J ends lost 0 bases and 6 bases respectively, with 15 bases between them. This CDR3 spans 16 amino acids. From germline, CDR1 is MGHRA and CDR2 YSYEKL. CDR3 sequence reads: CASSQERGAGFQPQHF. CDR3 coding DNA: TGCGCCAGCAGCCAAGAGCGCGGAGCCGGGTTTCAGCCCCAGCATTTT.